This T cell receptor (beta chain) was sequenced in a study of T-cell reconstitution after alpha-beta-depleted transplantation in children. This sample's TCRbeta library carried unique molecular identifier barcodes. TCRdb re-analysed the PCR reads in MiXCR, keeping a single row per CDR3 protein. The sample lists about 76,000 distinct CDR3 sequences; about 14% were seen once. The CDR3 is made up of 14 amino acids. Germline V gene lookup returns CDR1 SGHRS and CDR2 YFSETQ. Between the trimmed V and J ends, which lost 1 base and 8 bases, there was a span of 12 bases. Findings of the study overall: Several hundred expanded graft clones reportedly were the source of alpha-beta T cells about two months after transplant. Some patients owed their high day-60 TCRbeta diversity to surviving recipient T cells and thymic progenitors. Fresh T-cell production supplied most of the T-cell counts and diversity seen one year after transplant.

This clonotype was seen many times. The antigen remains undetermined. The rearrangement uses TRBV5-1 and TRBJ1-4, with D possibly matching TRBD1 (5 bases). The sequence was collected from a male patient aged 2 to 10 who had a stem cell transplant for acute lymphoblastic leukemia, so the T cells may come from the graft donor. The sample consisted of PBMCs, mostly from graft donor cells, taken 180 days after TCRalphabeta/CD19-depleted stem cell transplant. The CDR3 DNA reads as TGCGCCAGCAGCTTGAGTGGGGGAACGGAAAAACTGTTTTTT. As protein: CASSLSGGTEKLFF.